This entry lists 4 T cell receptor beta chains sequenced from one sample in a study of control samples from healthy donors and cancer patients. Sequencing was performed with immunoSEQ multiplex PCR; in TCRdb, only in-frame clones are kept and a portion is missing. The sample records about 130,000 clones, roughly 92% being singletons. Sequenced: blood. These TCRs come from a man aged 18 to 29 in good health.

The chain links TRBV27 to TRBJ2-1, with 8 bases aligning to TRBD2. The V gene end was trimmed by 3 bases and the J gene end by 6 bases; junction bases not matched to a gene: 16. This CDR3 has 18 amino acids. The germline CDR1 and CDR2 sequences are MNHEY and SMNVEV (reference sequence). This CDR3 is CASSFRSAGLGGSNEQFF. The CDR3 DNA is TGTGCCAGCAGTTTCCGATCTGCGGGACTAGGAGGGAGCAATGAGCAGTTCTTC.

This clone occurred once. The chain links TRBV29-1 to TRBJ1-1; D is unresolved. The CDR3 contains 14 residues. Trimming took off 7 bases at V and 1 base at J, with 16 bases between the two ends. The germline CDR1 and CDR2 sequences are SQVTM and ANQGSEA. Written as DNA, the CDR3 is TGCAGCGCCGTACCTTTCCCCGGGAACACTGAAGCTTTCTTT. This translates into CSAVPFPGNTEAFF.

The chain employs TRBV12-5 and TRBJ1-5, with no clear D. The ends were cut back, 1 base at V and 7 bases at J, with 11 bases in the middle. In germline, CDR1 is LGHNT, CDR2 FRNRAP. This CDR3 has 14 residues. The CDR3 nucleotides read TGTGCTAGTGGTTTGGGGACCGTCAGACAGCCCCAGCATTTT. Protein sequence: CASGLGTVRQPQHF.

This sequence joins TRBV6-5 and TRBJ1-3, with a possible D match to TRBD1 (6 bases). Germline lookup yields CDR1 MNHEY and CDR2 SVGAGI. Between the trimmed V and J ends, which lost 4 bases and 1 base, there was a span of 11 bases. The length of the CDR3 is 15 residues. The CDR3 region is CASSWTAVSGNTIYF. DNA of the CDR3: TGTGCCAGCAGTTGGACAGCCGTTTCTGGAAACACCATATATTTT.